The rows below give T cell receptor beta chains drawn from one sample of a study of cytomegalovirus exposure and HLA in healthy donors. The table came from immunoSEQ multiplex PCR; TCRdb's copy has only in-frame clones and leaves some out. The sample shows 90,000 to 120,000 clones, about 94% of them seen only once. Material: PBMCs. The receptors were gathered from a woman aged 18-30 years in good health and CMV-seronegative. The CDR3 runs from the conserved cysteine through the conserved F or W. A D gene is named only where the DNA matches it firmly. Only some rows state a clone size, as once, few, many or a class for expanded clones.

>TRBJ2-1|TRBV14|-|TRBD2
CASSRSGGSSYNEQFF
TGTGCCAGCAGCCGAAGCGGGGGGAGCTCCTACAATGAGCAGTTCTTC
>TRBJ1-1|TRBV5-1|-|-
CASSSLRGGTEAFF
TGCGCCAGCAGCTCCCTTCGGGGGGGCACTGAAGCTTTCTTT
>TRBJ2-6|TRBV5-6|-|-
CASSSYQLTYSGANVLTF
TGTGCCAGCAGCTCGTACCAATTAACTTACTCTGGGGCCAACGTCCTGACTTTC
>TRBJ1-1|TRBV15|few|TRBD1
CATSRAGGSVTEAFF
TGTGCCACCAGCCGAGCAGGGGGCTCGGTCACTGAAGCTTTCTTT
>TRBJ1-6|TRBV2|-|-
CASSEVGQGGSPLHF
TGTGCCAGCAGTGAAGTCGGGCAGGGAGGCTCACCCCTCCACTTT
>TRBJ2-7|TRBV20-1|-|TRBD2
CSATGTSEQYF
TGCAGTGCAACCGGGACTAGCGAGCAGTACTTC
>TRBJ1-1|TRBV5-4|-|-
CASSFAAVNTEAFF
TGTGCCAGCAGCTTTGCGGCAGTCAACACTGAAGCTTTCTTT
>TRBJ1-1|TRBV12-5|-|-
CASGFGEADEAFF
TGTGCTAGTGGTTTTGGGGAGGCCGATGAAGCTTTCTTT
>TRBJ1-1|TRBV7-2|-|TRBD1
CASSPDRARNEAFF
TGTGCCAGCAGCCCGGACAGGGCGAGGAATGAAGCTTTCTTT
>TRBJ2-1|TRBV7-8|-|TRBD2
CASSPTGRYNEQFF
TGTGCCAGCAGCCCGACCGGGAGGTATAATGAGCAGTTCTTC
>TRBJ2-1|TRBV10-3|-|TRBD2
CAIRGTSGNEQFF
TGTGCCATCAGAGGGACTAGCGGGAATGAGCAGTTCTTC
>TRBJ2-7|TRBV6-1|-|-
CASSDPTSLPYEQYF
TGTGCCAGCAGTGACCCGACTTCACTCCCCTACGAGCAGTACTTC
>TRBJ1-2|TRBV2|-|TRBD1
CASSDDRGRPNYGYTF
TGTGCCAGCAGTGATGACAGGGGACGGCCTAACTATGGCTACACCTTC
>TRBJ2-2|TRBV27|once|TRBD2
CASSLGPPGTSGGLRQTGELFF
TGTGCCAGCAGTTTAGGACCCCCTGGGACTAGCGGGGGCCTACGGCAGACCGGGGAGCTGTTTTTT
>TRBJ1-5|TRBV15|-|TRBD1
CATRAGTGLTMQAQHF
TGTGCCACCAGGGCCGGGACAGGCCTTACTATGCAGGCCCAGCATTTT
>TRBJ2-5|TRBV6-5|once|-
CASSYLGQPKETQYF
TGTGCCAGCAGTTACCTCGGACAGCCTAAAGAGACCCAGTACTTC
>TRBJ1-1|TRBV28|-|TRBD1
CASSSEGARNTEAFF
TGTGCCAGCAGTTCCGAGGGGGCCAGGAACACTGAAGCTTTCTTT
>TRBJ1-6|TRBV5-1|-|-
CASSDPGGVGSPLHF
TGCGCCAGCAGCGACCCGGGGGGGGTAGGTTCACCCCTCCACTTT
>TRBJ2-7|TRBV9|-|-
CASWGPYEQYF
TGTGCCAGCTGGGGCCCCTACGAGCAGTACTTC
>TRBJ1-5|TRBV5-5|-|TRBD1
CASSLPGQNNQPQHF
TGTGCCAGCAGCTTGCCGGGACAGAACAATCAGCCCCAGCATTTT
>TRBJ1-2|TRBV9|-|TRBD1
CASNNFEGAGGYTF
TGTGCCAGCAACAACTTCGAGGGGGCGGGGGGCTACACCTTC
>TRBJ1-2|TRBV28|-|TRBD1
CASSLTGGIYGYTF
TGTGCCAGCAGTCTGACAGGGGGCATATATGGCTACACCTTC
>TRBJ1-6|TRBV28|-|TRBD1
CASSFGQGAFYNSPLHF
TGTGCCAGCAGTTTCGGACAGGGGGCGTTCTATAATTCACCCCTCCACTTT
>TRBJ2-7|TRBV13|-|-
CASSRGGAAYEQYF
TGTGCCAGCAGTCGAGGGGGAGCCGCCTACGAGCAGTACTTC
>TRBJ1-5|TRBV7-9|-|TRBD1
CARRQGRRRNQPQHF
TGTGCCAGGAGACAGGGCCGACGAAGGAATCAGCCCCAGCATTTT
>TRBJ2-3|TRBV11-2|-|-
CASSSLKGFGTDTQYF
TGTGCCAGCAGCTCCCTTAAGGGGTTTGGCACAGATACGCAGTATTTT
>TRBJ2-7|TRBV5-5|-|TRBD2
CASSLTAGGEQYF
TGTGCCAGCAGCTTAACGGCGGGGGGAGAGCAGTACTTC
>TRBJ2-1|TRBV7-7|-|-
CASSQYVGSGNEQFF
TGTGCCAGCAGCCAGTATGTGGGAAGCGGTAATGAGCAGTTCTTC
>TRBJ2-3|TRBV28|-|-
CASSPRQRYSTDTQYF
TGTGCCAGCAGTCCTCGACAGCGATACTCCACAGATACGCAGTATTTT
>TRBJ2-1|TRBV6-4|-|-
CASSVPTGYYNEQFF
TGTGCCAGCAGTGTCCCCACAGGGTACTACAATGAGCAGTTCTTC
>TRBJ1-1|TRBV28|-|-
CASTTTGKTAFF
TGTGCCAGCACCACAACAGGGAAGACAGCTTTCTTT
>TRBJ1-6|TRBV19|-|TRBD1
CASSTLPGQNNSPLHF
TGTGCCAGTAGTACCCTCCCGGGACAGAATAATTCACCCCTCCACTTT
>TRBJ2-7|TRBV4-1|-|-
CASSQVDGSSYEQYF
TGCGCCAGCAGCCAAGTGGACGGGAGCTCCTACGAGCAGTACTTC
>TRBJ1-2|TRBV6-5|-|-
CASRPQGGRGYTF
TGTGCCAGCAGACCCCAGGGCGGCAGAGGCTACACCTTC
>TRBJ2-5|TRBV28|few|-
CASSRKLAGQETQYF
TGTGCCAGCAGTCGCAAATTAGCAGGGCAAGAGACCCAGTACTTC
>TRBJ2-1|TRBV19|-|TRBD2
CASSRGLVRAGGYNEQFF
TGTGCCAGTAGTAGGGGCCTTGTCCGAGCGGGGGGTTACAATGAGCAGTTCTTC
>TRBJ2-3|TRBV7-9|-|TRBD1
CASSFPRDRGRISTDTQYF
TGTGCCAGCAGCTTCCCGCGGGACAGGGGGCGTATAAGCACAGATACGCAGTATTTT
>TRBJ1-6|TRBV7-2|-|TRBD1
CASSPDRGFSPLHF
TGTGCCAGCAGCCCTGACAGGGGTTTTTCACCCCTCCACTTT
>TRBJ1-4|TRBV6-5|-|-
CASRPPGATNEKLFF
TGTGCCAGCAGGCCCCCGGGAGCAACTAATGAAAAACTGTTTTTT
>TRBJ2-7|TRBV7-6|few|-
CASSLGTAYEQYF
TGTGCCAGCAGCTTAGGAACAGCCTACGAGCAGTACTTC